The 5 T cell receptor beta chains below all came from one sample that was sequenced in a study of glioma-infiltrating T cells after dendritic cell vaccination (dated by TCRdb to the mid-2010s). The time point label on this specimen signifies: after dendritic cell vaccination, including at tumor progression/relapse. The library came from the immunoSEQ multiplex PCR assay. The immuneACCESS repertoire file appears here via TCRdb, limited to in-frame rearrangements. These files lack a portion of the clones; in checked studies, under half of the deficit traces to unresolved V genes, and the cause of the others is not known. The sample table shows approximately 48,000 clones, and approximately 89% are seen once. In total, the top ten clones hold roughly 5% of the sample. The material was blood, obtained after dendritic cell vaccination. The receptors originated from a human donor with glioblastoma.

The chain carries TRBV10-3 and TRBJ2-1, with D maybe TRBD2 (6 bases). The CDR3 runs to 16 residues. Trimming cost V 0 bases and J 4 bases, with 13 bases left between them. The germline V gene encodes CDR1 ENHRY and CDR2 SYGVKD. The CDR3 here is CAISESESGWYNEQFF. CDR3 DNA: TGTGCCATCAGTGAGTCGGAAAGCGGGTGGTACAATGAGCAGTTCTTC.

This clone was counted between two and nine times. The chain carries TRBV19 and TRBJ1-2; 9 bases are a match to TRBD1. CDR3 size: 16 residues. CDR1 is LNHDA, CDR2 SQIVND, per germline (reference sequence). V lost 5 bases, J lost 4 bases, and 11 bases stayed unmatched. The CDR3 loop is CASSSGTGSPAYGYTF. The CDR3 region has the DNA TGTGCCAGTAGTTCCGGGACAGGGAGCCCCGCCTATGGCTACACCTTC.

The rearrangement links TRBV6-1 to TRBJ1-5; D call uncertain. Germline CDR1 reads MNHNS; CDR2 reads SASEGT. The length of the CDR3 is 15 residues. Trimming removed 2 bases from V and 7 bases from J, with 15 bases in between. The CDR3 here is CASSEMRPGGQPQHF. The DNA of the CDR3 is TGTGCCAGCAGTGAAATGCGCCCCGGAGGGCAGCCCCAGCATTTT.

The CDR3 spells CASSPREGRPDTQYF. DNA for the CDR3: TGTGCCAGCAGCCCGCGGGAGGGCCGCCCAGATACGCAGTATTTT. This chain uses TRBV7-2 with TRBJ2-3; 9 bases align to TRBD2. The junction had 7 bases not matched to a gene; V was cut back by 5 bases and J by 4 bases. Germline V gene sequence: CDR1 SGHTA, CDR2 FQGNSA. The CDR3 extends over 15 amino acids.

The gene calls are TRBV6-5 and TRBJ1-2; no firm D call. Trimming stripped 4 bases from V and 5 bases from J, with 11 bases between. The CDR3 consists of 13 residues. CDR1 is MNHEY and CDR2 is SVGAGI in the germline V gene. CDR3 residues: CASSLNSYYGYTF. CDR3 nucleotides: TGTGCCAGCAGTTTAAACAGCTATTATGGCTACACCTTC.